These 8 T cell receptor beta chains share one sample of origin, sequenced in a study of cytomegalovirus exposure and HLA in healthy donors. Primers included in the PCR were 60 Vbeta and 13 Jbeta primers. Repertoires were generated with immunoSEQ multiplex PCR, while TCRdb's copy carries only in-frame clones and drops some. The sample carries more than 90,000 clones, around 80% recorded once. The sample comprised PBMCs. The receptors come from a human donor in good health.

V gene TRBV7-2 combines with J gene TRBJ2-7, with D possibly being TRBD1 (5 bases). V was pared by 0 bases and J by 5 bases, with 11 bases between. The CDR3 extends over 14 amino acids. Germline V lookup: CDR1 SGHTA, CDR2 FQGNSA. CDR3 DNA sequence: TGTGCCAGCAGCTTAGCGGGGCGCGATAACGAGCAGTACTTC. It codes for CASSLAGRDNEQYF.

The rearrangement uses TRBV11-1 and TRBJ1-1; 9 nucleotides line up with TRBD1. This CDR3 comprises 13 residues. Germline CDR1 reads SGHAT; CDR2 reads FQDESV (reference sequence). With 7 bases clipped from V and 10 bases from J, the junction kept 10 bases outside the gene matches. The CDR3 sequence: CASTLTETGGAFF. CDR3 sequence (DNA): TGTGCCAGCACCCTAACGGAGACAGGGGGAGCTTTCTTT. Based on the CDR3 plus reference TRBV11-1 and TRBJ1-1, the full variable domain is EAEVAQSPRYKITEKSQAVAFWCDPISGHATLYWYRQILGQGPELLVQFQDESVVDDSQLPKDRFSAERLKGVDSTLKIQPAELGDSAMYLCASTLTETGGAFFGQGTRLTVV.

This chain uses TRBV5-1 with TRBJ1-2, with a possible D match to TRBD1 (6 bases). The CDR3 length is 14 residues. The V gene's germline CDR1 is SGHRS and CDR2 YFSETQ. Trimming stripped 5 bases from V and 5 bases from J, with 16 bases between. The CDR3 coding sequence is TGCGCCAGCAGGATCCCCGGGACAAATTATGGCTACACCTTC. This gives the protein CASRIPGTNYGYTF.

The J gene is TRBJ2-7, the V gene TRBV5-4, with TRBD1 as a possible D gene (6 bases). The CDR3 consists of 14 residues. Germline V lookup: CDR1 SGHNT, CDR2 YYREEE (reference sequence). Trimming shortened V by 0 bases and J by 4 bases, and 11 bases separated the two germline ends. The CDR3 bases are TGTGCCAGCAGCTTGGACAGGGTCGGGTACGAGCAGTACTTC. Encoded protein: CASSLDRVGYEQYF.

The rearrangement links TRBV19 to TRBJ1-6; the D is unclear. V lost 1 base to trimming and J lost 0 bases, with 10 bases between them. Germline-derived CDR1 and CDR2 are LNHDA and SQIVND (reference sequence). This CDR3 spans 17 amino acids. The CDR3 DNA reads as TGTGCCAGTAGTATAGGAGTCGGGAGCTCCTATAATTCACCCCTCCACTTT. Translating gives CASSIGVGSSYNSPLHF.

The chain employs TRBV19 and TRBJ1-2; tentative D call: TRBD1 (6 bases). The CDR3 runs 16 residues. In germline, CDR1 is LNHDA, CDR2 SQIVND (reference sequence). Trimming took off 6 bases at V and 2 bases at J, with 19 bases between the two ends. The CDR3 bases are TGTGCCAGTAGAACGGACGGGGGGGCAGTAAACTATGGCTACACCTTC. It is translated as CASRTDGGAVNYGYTF.

This chain uses TRBV30 with TRBJ2-3, with 7 bases aligning to TRBD2. The CDR3 contains 14 residues. After removal of 4 bases from V and 8 bases from J, the junction contained 12 bases not matched to a gene. In germline, CDR1 is GTSNPN, CDR2 SVGIG (reference sequence). The chain's CDR3 is CAWTPGWTSGTQYF. Here the CDR3 DNA reads TGTGCCTGGACCCCAGGTTGGACTAGTGGTACGCAGTATTTT.

The rearrangement joins TRBV4-3 to TRBJ2-1; TRBD2 aligns across 8 bases. The germline V gene has CDR1 LGHNA and CDR2 YSLEER. J was trimmed by 9 bases and V by 3 bases; bases with no gene match: 16. This CDR3 spans 17 amino acids. CDR3 amino acids: CASSHAYQGTGGREQFF. The CDR3 bases are TGCGCCAGCAGCCATGCATACCAAGGGACGGGAGGGCGTGAGCAGTTCTTC.